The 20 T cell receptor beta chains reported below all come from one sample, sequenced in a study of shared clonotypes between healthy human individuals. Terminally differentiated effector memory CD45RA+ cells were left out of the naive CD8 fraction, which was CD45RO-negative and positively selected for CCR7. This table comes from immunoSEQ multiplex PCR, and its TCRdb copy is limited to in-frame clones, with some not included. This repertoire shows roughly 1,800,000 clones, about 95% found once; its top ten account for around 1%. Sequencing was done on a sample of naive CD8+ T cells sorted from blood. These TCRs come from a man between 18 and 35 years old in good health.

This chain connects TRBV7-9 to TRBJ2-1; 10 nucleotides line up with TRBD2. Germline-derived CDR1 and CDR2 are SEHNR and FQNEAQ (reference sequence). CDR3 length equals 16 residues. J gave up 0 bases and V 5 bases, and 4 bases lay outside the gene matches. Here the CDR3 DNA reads TGTGCCAGCAGCCCAGCGGGGGGGCCCTCCTACAATGAGCAGTTCTTC. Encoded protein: CASSPAGGPSYNEQFF.

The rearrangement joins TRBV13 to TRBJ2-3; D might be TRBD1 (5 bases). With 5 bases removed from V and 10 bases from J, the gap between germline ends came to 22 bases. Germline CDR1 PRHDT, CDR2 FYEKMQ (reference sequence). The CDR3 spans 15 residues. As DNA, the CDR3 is TGTGCCAGCAGCGCCCGCAGGGCAGGGTACGTGGCGCAGTATTTT. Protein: CASSARRAGYVAQYF.

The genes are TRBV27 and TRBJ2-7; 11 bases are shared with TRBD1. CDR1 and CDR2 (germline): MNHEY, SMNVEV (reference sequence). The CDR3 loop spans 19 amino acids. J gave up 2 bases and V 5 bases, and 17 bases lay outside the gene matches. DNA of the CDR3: TGTGCCAGCAGTGGGTCGGGACAGGGGGACACCTGGGGCCCCTACGAGCAGTACTTC. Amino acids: CASSGSGQGDTWGPYEQYF.

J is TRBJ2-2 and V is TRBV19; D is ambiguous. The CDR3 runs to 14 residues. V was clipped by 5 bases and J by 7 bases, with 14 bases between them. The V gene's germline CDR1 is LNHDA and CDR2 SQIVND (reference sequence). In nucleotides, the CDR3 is TGTGCCAGTAGTTTCAGGCTATTCAACGGGGAGCTGTTTTTT. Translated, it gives CASSFRLFNGELFF. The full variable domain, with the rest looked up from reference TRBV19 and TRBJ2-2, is DGGITQSPKYLFRKEGQNVTLSCEQNLNHDAMYWYRQDPGQGLRLIYYSQIVNDFQKGDIAEGYSVSREKKESFPLTVTSAQKNPTAFYLCASSFRLFNGELFFGEGSRLTVL.

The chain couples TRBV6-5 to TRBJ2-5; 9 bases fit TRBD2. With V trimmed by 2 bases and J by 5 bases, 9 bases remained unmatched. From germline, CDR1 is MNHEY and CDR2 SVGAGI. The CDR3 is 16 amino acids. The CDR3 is CASSYRRAGGPETQYF. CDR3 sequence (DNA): TGTGCCAGCAGTTACCGGAGAGCGGGGGGACCGGAGACCCAGTACTTC.

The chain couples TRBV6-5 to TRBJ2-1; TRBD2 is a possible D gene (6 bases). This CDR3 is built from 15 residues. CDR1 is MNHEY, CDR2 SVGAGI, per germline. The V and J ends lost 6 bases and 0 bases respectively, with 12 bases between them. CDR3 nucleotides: TGTGCCAGCAGCGACGTAGCGGTCTCCTACAATGAGCAGTTCTTC. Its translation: CASSDVAVSYNEQFF.

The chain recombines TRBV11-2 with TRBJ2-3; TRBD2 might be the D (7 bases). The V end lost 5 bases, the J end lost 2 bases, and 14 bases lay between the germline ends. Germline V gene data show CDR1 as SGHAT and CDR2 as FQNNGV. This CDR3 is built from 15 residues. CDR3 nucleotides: TGTGCCAGCAGCCCGAGTCGGGGGGCCACAGATACGCAGTATTTT. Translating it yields CASSPSRGATDTQYF.

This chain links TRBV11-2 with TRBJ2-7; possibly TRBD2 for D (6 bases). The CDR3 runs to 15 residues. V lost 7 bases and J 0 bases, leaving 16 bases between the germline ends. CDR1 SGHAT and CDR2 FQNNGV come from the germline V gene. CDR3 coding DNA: TGTGCCAGCACGCCCTATGGGGACTCCTCCTACGAGCAGTACTTC. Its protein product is CASTPYGDSSYEQYF.

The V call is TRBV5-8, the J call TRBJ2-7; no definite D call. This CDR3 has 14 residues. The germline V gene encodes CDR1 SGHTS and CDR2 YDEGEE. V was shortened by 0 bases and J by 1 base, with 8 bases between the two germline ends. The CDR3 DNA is TGTGCCAGCAGCTTGGTTGTAGAATCCTACGAGCAGTACTTC. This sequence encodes CASSLVVESYEQYF.

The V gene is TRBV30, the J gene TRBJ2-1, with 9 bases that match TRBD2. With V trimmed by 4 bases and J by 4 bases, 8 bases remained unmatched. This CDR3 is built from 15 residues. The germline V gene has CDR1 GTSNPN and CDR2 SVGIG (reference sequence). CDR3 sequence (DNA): TGTGCCTGGACCCTCGGAGCGGGGGGATACAATGAGCAGTTCTTC. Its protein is CAWTLGAGGYNEQFF. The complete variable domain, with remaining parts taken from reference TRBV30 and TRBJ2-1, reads SQTIHQWPATLVQPVGSPLSLECTVEGTSNPNLYWYRQAAGRGLQLLFYSVGIGQISSEVPQNLSASRPQDRQFILSSKKLLLSDSGFYLCAWTLGAGGYNEQFFGPGTRLTVL.

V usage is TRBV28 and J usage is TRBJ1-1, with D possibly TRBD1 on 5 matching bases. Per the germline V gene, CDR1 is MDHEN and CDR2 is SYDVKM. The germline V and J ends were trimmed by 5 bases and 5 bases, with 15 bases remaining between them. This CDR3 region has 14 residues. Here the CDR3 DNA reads TGTGCCAGCAGTCCTAACGAGGGGTTGACTGAAGCTTTCTTT. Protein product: CASSPNEGLTEAFF.

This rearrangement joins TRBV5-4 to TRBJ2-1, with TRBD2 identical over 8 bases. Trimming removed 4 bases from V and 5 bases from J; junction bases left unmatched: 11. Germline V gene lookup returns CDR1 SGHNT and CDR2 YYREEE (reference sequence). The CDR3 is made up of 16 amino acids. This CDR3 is CASSPIAGMGDNEQFF. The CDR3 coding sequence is TGTGCCAGCAGCCCGATAGCGGGAATGGGCGACAATGAGCAGTTCTTC. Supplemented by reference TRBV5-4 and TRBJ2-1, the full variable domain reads ETGVTQSPTHLIKTRGQQVTLRCSSQSGHNTVSWYQQALGQGPQFIFQYYREEENGRGNFPPRFSGLQFPNYSSELNVNALELDDSALYLCASSPIAGMGDNEQFFGPGTRLTVL.

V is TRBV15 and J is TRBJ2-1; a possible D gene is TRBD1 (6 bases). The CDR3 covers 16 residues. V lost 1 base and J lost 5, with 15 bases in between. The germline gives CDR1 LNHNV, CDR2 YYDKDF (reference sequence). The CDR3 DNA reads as TGTGCCACCAGCAGAGTACAGGGTTTGAGGGACAATGAGCAGTTCTTC. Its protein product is CATSRVQGLRDNEQFF.

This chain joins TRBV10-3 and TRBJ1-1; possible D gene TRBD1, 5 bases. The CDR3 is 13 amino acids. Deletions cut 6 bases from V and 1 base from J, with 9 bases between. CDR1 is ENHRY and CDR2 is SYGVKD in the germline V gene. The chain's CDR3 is CAISPGGNTEAFF. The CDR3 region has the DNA TGTGCCATCAGCCCCGGGGGGAACACTGAAGCTTTCTTT.

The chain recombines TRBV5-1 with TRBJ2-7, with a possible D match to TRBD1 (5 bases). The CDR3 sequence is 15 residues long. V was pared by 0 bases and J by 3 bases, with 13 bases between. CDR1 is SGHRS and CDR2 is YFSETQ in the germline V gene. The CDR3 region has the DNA TGCGCCAGCAGCTTGGTGCCAGGGTTTGACTACGAGCAGTACTTC. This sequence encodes CASSLVPGFDYEQYF.

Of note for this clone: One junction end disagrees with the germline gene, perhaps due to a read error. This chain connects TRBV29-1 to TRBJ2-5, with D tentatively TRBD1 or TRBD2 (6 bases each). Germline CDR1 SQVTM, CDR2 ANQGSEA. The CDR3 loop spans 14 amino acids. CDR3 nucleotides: TGCAACGTTGTCATCAGGGGAGGTTTGGAGACCCAGTACTTC. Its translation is CNVVIRGGLETQYF.

The CDR3 DNA reads as TGTGCCTGGATCGGGGCTGGGGCCAACGTCCTGACTTTC. It encodes CAWIGAGANVLTF. This sequence joins TRBV30 and TRBJ2-6; TRBD2 might be the D (5 bases). V was clipped by 4 bases and J by 2 bases, with 6 bases between them. The length of the CDR3 is 13 residues. Germline assignment: CDR1 GTSNPN and CDR2 SVGIG (reference sequence).

The chain's CDR3 is CASSVGIADSYEQYF. The DNA for the CDR3 is TGTGCCAGCAGCGTAGGAATAGCGGACTCCTACGAGCAGTACTTC. The chain couples TRBV9 to TRBJ2-7; D is perhaps TRBD2 (6 bases). Trimming took 0 bases from V and 0 from J, leaving 10 bases between them. CDR3 size: 15 residues. CDR1 and CDR2 (germline): SGDLS, YYNGEE.

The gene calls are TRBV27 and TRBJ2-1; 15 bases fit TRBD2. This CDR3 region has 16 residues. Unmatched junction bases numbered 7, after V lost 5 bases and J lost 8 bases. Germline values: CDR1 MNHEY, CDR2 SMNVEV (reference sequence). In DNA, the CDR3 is TGTGCCAGCAGTCCCGGACTAGCGGGGGGGCCTTATGAGCAGTTCTTC. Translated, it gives CASSPGLAGGPYEQFF.

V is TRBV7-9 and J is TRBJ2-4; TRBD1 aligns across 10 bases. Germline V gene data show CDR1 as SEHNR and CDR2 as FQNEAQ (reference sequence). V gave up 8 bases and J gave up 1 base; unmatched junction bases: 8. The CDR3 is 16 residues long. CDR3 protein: CASAVGTGVAKNIQYF. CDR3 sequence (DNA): TGTGCCAGCGCCGTGGGGACAGGGGTCGCCAAAAACATTCAGTACTTC.